This record looks at one T cell receptor beta chain sequence and its context. The CDR3 loop spans 15 amino acids. The V gene lost 5 bases and the J gene lost 7 bases, with 24 bases spanning the gap. The germline V gene has CDR1 GTSNPN and CDR2 SVGIG (reference sequence). This specimen belongs to a study of blood T cell repertoires in COVID-19. As processed by the authors: Scientists estimated how many nucleated cells there were by amplifying reference gene primers. Clones were read by immunoSEQ multiplex PCR, and TCRdb kept only the in-frame ones, dropping some. V and J calls and clone size are those listed in that table; D and trimming were worked out from the DNA. The table has more than 70,000 clones, about four fifths seen once.

The sample comprised peripheral blood. The clonotype was recovered from an older woman with acute or convalescent COVID-19. The chain combines TRBV30 with TRBJ2-7; a possible D gene is TRBD2 (5 bases). The CDR3 DNA sequence: TGTGCCTGGCGAAAAGAAGGACTTCCCGAGCTGGAGCAGTACTTC. Translated: CAWRKEGLPELEQYF.